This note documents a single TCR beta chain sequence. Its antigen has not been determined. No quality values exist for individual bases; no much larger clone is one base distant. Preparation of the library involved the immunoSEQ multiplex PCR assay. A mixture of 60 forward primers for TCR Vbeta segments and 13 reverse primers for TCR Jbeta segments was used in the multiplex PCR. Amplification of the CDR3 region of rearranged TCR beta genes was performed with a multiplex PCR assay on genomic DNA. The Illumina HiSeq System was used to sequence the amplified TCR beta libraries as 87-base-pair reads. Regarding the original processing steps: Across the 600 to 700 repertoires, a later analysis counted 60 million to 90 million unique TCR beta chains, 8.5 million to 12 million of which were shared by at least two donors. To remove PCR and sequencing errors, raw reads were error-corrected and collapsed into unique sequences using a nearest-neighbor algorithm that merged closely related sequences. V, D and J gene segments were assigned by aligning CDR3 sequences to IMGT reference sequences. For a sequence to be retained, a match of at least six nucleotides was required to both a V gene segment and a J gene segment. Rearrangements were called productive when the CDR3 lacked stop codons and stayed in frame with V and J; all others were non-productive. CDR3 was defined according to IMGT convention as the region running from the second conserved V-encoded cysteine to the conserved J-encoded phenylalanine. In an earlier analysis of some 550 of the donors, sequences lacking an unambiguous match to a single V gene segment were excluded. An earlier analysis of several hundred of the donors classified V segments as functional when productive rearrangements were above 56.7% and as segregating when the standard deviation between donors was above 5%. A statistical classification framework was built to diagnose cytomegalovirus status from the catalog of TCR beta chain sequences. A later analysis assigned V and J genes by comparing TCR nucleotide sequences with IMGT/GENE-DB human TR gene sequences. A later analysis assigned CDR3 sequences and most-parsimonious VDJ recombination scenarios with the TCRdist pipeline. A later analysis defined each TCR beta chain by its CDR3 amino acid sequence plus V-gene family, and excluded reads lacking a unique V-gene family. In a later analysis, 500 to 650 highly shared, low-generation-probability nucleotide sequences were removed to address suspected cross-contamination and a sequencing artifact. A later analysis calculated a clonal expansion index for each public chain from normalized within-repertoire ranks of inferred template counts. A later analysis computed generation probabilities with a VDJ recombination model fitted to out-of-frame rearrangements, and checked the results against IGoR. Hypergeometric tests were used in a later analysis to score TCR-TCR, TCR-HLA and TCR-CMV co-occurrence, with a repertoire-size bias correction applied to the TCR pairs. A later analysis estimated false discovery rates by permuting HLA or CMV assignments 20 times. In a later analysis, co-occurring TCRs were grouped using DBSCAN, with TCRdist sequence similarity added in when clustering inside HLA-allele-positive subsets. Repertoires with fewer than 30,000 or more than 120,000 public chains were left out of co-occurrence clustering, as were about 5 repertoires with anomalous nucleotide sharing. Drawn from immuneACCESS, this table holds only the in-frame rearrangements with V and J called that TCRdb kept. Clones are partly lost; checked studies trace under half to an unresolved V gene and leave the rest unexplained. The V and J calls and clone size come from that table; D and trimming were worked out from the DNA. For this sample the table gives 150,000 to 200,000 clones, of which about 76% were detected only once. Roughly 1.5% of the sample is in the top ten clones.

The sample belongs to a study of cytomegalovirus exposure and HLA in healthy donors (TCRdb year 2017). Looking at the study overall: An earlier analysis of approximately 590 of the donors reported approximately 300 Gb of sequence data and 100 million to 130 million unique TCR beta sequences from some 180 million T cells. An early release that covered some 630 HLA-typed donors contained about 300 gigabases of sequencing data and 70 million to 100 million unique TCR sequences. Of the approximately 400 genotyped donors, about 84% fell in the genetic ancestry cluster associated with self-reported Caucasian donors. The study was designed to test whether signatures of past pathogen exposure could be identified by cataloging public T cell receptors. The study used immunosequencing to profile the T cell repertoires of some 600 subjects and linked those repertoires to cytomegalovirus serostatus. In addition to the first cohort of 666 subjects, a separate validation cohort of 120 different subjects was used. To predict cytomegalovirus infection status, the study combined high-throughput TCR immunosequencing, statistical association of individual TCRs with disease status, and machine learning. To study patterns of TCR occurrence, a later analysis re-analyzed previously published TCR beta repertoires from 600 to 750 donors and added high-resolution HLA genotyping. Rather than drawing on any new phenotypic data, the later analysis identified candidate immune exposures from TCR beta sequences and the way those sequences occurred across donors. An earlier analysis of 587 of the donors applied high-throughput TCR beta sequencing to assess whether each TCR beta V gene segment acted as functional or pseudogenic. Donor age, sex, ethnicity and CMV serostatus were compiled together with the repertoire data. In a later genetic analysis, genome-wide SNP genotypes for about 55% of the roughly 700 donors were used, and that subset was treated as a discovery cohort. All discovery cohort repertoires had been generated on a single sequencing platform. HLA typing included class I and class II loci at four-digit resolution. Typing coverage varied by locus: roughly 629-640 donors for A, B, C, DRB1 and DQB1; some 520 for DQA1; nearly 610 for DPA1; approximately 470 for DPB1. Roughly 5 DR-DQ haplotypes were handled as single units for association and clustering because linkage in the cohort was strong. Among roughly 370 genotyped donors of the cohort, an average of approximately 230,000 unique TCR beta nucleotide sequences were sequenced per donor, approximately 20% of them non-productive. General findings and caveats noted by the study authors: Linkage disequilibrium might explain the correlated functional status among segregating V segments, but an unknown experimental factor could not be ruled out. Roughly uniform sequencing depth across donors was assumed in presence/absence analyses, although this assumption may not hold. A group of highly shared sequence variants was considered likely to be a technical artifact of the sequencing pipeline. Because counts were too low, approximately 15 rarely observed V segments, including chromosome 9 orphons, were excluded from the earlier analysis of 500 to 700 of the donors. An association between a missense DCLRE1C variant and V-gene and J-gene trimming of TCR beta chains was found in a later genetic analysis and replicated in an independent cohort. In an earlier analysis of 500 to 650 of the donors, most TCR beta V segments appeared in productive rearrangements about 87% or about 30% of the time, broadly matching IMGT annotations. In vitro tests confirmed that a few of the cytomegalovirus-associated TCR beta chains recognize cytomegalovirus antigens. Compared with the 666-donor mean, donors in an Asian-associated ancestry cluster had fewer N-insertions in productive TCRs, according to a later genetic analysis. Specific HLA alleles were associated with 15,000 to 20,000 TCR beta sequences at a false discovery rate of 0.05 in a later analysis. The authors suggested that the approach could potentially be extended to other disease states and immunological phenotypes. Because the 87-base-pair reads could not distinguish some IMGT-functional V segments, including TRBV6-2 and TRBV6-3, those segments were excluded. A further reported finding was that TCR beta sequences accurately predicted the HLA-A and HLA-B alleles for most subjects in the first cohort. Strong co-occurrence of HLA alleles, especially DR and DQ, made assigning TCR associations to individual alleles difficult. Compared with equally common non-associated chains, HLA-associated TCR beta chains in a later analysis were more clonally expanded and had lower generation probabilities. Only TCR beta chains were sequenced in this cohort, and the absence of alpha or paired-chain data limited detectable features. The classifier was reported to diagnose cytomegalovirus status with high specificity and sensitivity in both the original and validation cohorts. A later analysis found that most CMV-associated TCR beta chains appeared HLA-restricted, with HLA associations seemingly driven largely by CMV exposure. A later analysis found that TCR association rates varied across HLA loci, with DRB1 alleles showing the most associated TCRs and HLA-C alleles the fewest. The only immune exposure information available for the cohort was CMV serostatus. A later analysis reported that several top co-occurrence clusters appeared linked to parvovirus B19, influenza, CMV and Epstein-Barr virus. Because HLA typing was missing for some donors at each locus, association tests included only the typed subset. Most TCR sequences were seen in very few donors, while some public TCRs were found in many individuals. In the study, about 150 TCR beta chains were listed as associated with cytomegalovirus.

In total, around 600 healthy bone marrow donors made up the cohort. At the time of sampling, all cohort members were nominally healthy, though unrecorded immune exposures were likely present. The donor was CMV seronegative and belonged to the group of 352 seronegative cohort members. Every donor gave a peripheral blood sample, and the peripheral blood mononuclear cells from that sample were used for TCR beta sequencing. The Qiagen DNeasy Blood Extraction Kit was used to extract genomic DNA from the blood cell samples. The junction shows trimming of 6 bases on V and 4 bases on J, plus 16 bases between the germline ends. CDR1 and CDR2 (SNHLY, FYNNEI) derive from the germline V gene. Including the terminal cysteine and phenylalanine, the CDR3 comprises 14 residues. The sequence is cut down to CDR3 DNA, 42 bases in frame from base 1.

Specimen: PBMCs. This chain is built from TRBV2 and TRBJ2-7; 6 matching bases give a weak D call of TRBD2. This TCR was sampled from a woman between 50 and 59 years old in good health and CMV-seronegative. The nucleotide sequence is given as TGTGCCAGCAGAGGGTCGGGAGAGGTATACGAGCAGTACTTC. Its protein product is CASRGSGEVYEQYF.